This passage covers 17 T cell receptor beta chains from one sample sequenced in a study of T cell repertoires in cytomegalovirus infection. TCRdb reprocessed the reads via MiXCR and lists one record per CDR3 protein. The sample has hundreds of thousands of distinct CDR3 sequences, 8% to 10% seen once. Sequencing used PBMCs. All receptors come from a human donor in good health (CMV status not recorded). Some clones in this sample may be carry-over from other donors' samples.

At least ten counts were recorded for this clonotype. CDR3: CASREEGLVYEQYV. The CDR3 bases are TGTGCCAGCAGAGAGGAGGGGCTTGTCTACGAGCAGTACGTC. This rearrangement joins TRBV2 to TRBJ2-7; D is possibly TRBD2 (6 bases). The germline gives CDR1 SNHLY, CDR2 FYNNEI. This CDR3 is built from 14 residues. Trimming took 6 bases from V and 3 from J, leaving 15 bases between them.

In this sample, this clonotype turned up many times. The chain recombines TRBV6-2 or TRBV6-3 with TRBJ1-1, with D perhaps TRBD1 (5 bases). The CDR3 totals 15 residues. Trimming cost V 6 bases and J 0 bases, with 14 bases left between them. CDR1 MNHEY and CDR2 SVGEGT come from the germline V gene. CDR3 DNA sequence: TGTGCCAGCAGGGCCGACAGCCTCATGAACACTGAAGCTTTCTTT. Amino acids: CASRADSLMNTEAFF.

This clonotype has at least ten counts. The gene calls are TRBV4-2 and TRBJ2-5; a possible D gene is TRBD1 (5 bases). Germline V gives CDR1 LGHNA, CDR2 YNFKEQ. The V end was cut by 0 bases, the J end by 5 bases, with 13 bases between. CDR3 size: 15 residues. This CDR3 reads CASSQEASKGETQYF. CDR3 DNA: TGTGCCAGCAGCCAAGAAGCCTCCAAGGGGGAGACCCAGTACTTC.

The rearrangement uses TRBV13 and TRBJ1-2; possibly TRBD1 for D (5 bases). V was pared by 5 bases and J by 8 bases, with 12 bases between. The length of the CDR3 is 12 residues. The V gene's germline CDR1 is PRHDT and CDR2 FYEKMQ (reference sequence). CDR3 DNA: TGTGCCAGCAGCGAAGGATCAGGGGGCTACACCTTC. Encoded protein: CASSEGSGGYTF. Full variable domain (rest looked up from reference TRBV13 and TRBJ1-2): AAGVIQSPRHLIKEKRETATLKCYPIPRHDTVYWYQQGPGQDPQFLISFYEKMQSDKGSIPDRFSAQQFSDYHSELNMSSLELGDSALYFCASSEGSGGYTFGSGTRLTVV.

This clonotype was seen ten or more times. This sequence joins TRBV7-2 and TRBJ2-5; D remains ambiguous. V was shortened by 5 bases and J by 4 bases, with 17 bases between the two germline ends. This CDR3 has 15 residues. The germline V gene has CDR1 SGHTA and CDR2 FQGNSA. The CDR3 here is CASSKSGFNGETQYF. The CDR3 bases are TGTGCCAGCAGCAAATCCGGCTTCAACGGAGAGACCCAGTACTTC.

This clonotype was counted at least ten times. This chain links TRBV7-8 with TRBJ2-1, with TRBD2 matching 10 bases. The CDR3 loop spans 15 amino acids. The germline CDR1 and CDR2 sequences are SGHVS and FQNEAQ. V gave up 1 base and J gave up 12 bases; unmatched junction bases: 9. In DNA form, the CDR3 reads TGTGCCAGCAGCTTAGAAGCGGGGGGGCCTAGGGTGCAGTTCTTC. It codes for CASSLEAGGPRVQFF.

This clonotype appeared a few times. The chain employs TRBV5-5 and TRBJ2-4; a possible D gene is TRBD2 (5 bases). This CDR3 has 14 residues. Germline assignment: CDR1 SGHKS and CDR2 YYEKEE (reference sequence). Trimming shortened V by 4 bases and J by 7 bases, and 15 bases separated the two germline ends. CDR3 residues: CASSDTGGWNIQYF. CDR3 nucleotides: TGTGCCAGCAGCGATACCGGCGGGTGGAACATTCAGTACTTC.

This clonotype occurred many times. The chain joins TRBV12-3 or TRBV12-4 to TRBJ1-2; maybe TRBD1 (5 bases). Trimming shortened V by 1 base and J by 3 bases, and 6 bases separated the two germline ends. This CDR3 is 13 amino acids long. The CDR3 protein is CASSLGGDYGYTF. The CDR3 region has the DNA TGTGCCAGCAGTTTAGGGGGGGACTATGGCTACACCTTC.

There are many counts of this clonotype. This chain uses TRBV20-1 with TRBJ2-7, with a tentative D call TRBD2 (6 bases). V lost 6 bases, J lost 5 bases, and 14 bases lay in between. The CDR3 is 12 residues long. The germline CDR1 and CDR2 sequences are DFQATT and SNEGSKA (reference sequence). As DNA, the CDR3 is TGCAGTGCAGTCAACCCGGGGGACGAGCAGTACTTC. Its translation: CSAVNPGDEQYF.

This clonotype was seen more than once but under ten times. The gene calls are TRBV25-1 and TRBJ1-6; D gene ambiguous. The germline CDR1 and CDR2 sequences are MGHDK and SYGVNS. Trimming took 10 bases from V and 0 from J, leaving 10 bases between them. This CDR3 spans 14 amino acids. The CDR3 nucleotides are TGTGCCACCCAGGAGAGCTCCTATAATTCACCCCTCCACTTT. Residues: CATQESSYNSPLHF.

This chain connects TRBV20-1 to TRBJ2-5, with TRBD1 matching 9 bases. The J segment lost 2 bases and the V segment lost 4 bases, leaving 8 bases of the junction unmatched. Germline V gives CDR1 DFQATT, CDR2 SNEGSKA (reference sequence). This CDR3 has 15 amino acids. The CDR3 coding sequence is TGCAGTGCTAAGGGGGACAGGGCGCAACAAGAGACCCAGTACTTC. Translating it yields CSAKGDRAQQETQYF.

This clonotype showed up many times. The chain links TRBV5-1 to TRBJ2-7; D not certain. CDR3 length: 15 amino acids. Germline CDR1 reads SGHRS; CDR2 reads YFSETQ. The V and J ends lost 0 bases and 4 bases respectively, with 14 bases between them. The CDR3 DNA sequence: TGCGCCAGCAGCTTGGTTCAAGCCGGTCCATACGAGCAGTACTTC. Its translation: CASSLVQAGPYEQYF.

On this clonotype itself: A much larger clone lies one base from this, so it may be a read error. The CDR3 region has the DNA TGTTCCAGCAGTCGTCTCGCCCGACAGATCCAAGAGACCCAGTACTTC. This gives the protein CSSSRLARQIQETQYF. V is TRBV28 and J is TRBJ2-5, with TRBD1 as a possible D gene (5 bases). This CDR3 has 16 residues. Per germline, CDR1 MDHEN and CDR2 SYDVKM.

This clonotype came up many times. This chain's CDR3 is CASSLGRNEAFF. CDR3 nucleotide sequence: TGTGCCAGCAGCTTAGGCAGGAATGAAGCTTTCTTT. This chain links TRBV7-9 with TRBJ1-1; D is unclear. Trimming cost V 1 base and J 7 bases, with 7 bases left between them. The CDR3 has 12 amino acids. Germline-derived CDR1 and CDR2 are SEHNR and FQNEAQ (reference sequence).

The chain carries TRBV7-9 and TRBJ1-1; the D is unclear. The V gene lost 6 bases and the J gene lost 3 bases, with 20 bases spanning the gap. Germline V gives CDR1 SEHNR, CDR2 FQNEAQ (reference sequence). The CDR3 totals 16 residues. CDR3 protein: CASRRKRALSDTEAFF. The CDR3 DNA reads as TGTGCCAGCAGGCGCAAGAGAGCCCTCAGCGACACTGAAGCTTTCTTT.

The chain recombines TRBV29-1 with TRBJ2-2, with 8 nucleotides matching TRBD1. The CDR3 is 11 residues long. Germline loops: CDR1 SQVTM, CDR2 ANQGSEA. V shed 7 bases, J shed 7 bases, and the junction held 2 bases outside the gene matches. The CDR3 DNA is TGCAGCGCAGACAGGGGCGGGGAGCTGTTTTTT. The encoded protein is CSADRGGELFF.

This clonotype was picked up many times. The chain is built from TRBV27 and TRBJ2-7; 7 bases map to TRBD1. The V gene's germline CDR1 is MNHEY and CDR2 SMNVEV (reference sequence). The J segment lost 0 bases and the V segment lost 3 bases, leaving 5 bases of the junction unmatched. The CDR3 consists of 15 residues. CDR3 in DNA: TGTGCCAGCAGTTTGACAGGGCCAAGCTCCTACGAGCAGTACGTC. It specifies CASSLTGPSSYEQYV.